This TCR beta chain is drawn from a study of blood T cell repertoires in COVID-19. Produced via immunoSEQ multiplex PCR; TCRdb's table is partial and in-frame only. The sample gives roughly 260,000 clones, roughly 87% of which show up once; about 6.9% is in the top ten. Germline-derived CDR1 and CDR2 are DFQATT and SNEGSKA (reference sequence). CDR3 length: 14 amino acids. Between the trimmed V and J ends, which lost 3 bases and 1 base, there was a span of 12 bases. Sample: PBMCs or T cells enriched from blood (not recorded which). This rearrangement joins TRBV20-1 to TRBJ1-1; no reliable D call. The TCR was taken from a woman aged 30 to 39 with acute COVID-19. The CDR3 spells CSASYFEANTEAFF. The CDR3 region has the DNA TGCAGTGCTAGTTACTTTGAGGCGAACACTGAAGCTTTCTTT.